This is a list of T cell receptor beta chains from one sample in a study of blood T cell repertoires in COVID-19. The repertoire was sequenced with immunoSEQ multiplex PCR; TCRdb's copy has only in-frame clones and lacks some. The sample lists about 280,000 clones, roughly 87% occurring once. Sequencing input: peripheral blood. Receptor source: a human donor in a cohort sampled during active COVID-19. Each CDR3 is given with its conserved first and last residue. Each record gives: D gene, CDR3 length, J gene, V gene, clone size, CDR3 protein, CDR3 DNA. D genes are given only for firm matches. A row's size may be missing; if present it is once, few, many or a size class.

>-|15|TRBJ2-1|TRBV30|-
CAWSVQLHAYNEQFF
TGTGCCTGGAGTGTACAACTACACGCCTACAATGAGCAGTTCTTC
>-|14|TRBJ2-3|TRBV12-5|-
CASGLRLSGITQYF
TGTGCTAGTGGTTTGAGACTAAGTGGGATTACGCAGTATTTT
>TRBD1|16|TRBJ1-3|TRBV7-2|-
CASRAPTGGEGNTIYF
TGTGCCAGCAGGGCACCGACAGGGGGTGAGGGAAACACCATATATTTT
>TRBD1|14|TRBJ2-5|TRBV19|-
CASSLQTGLETQYF
TGTGCCAGTAGTCTACAGACAGGGCTAGAGACCCAGTACTTC
>-|13|TRBJ1-2|TRBV29-1|few
CSVEFVSNYGYTF
TGCAGCGTTGAGTTCGTATCTAACTATGGCTACACCTTC
>-|15|TRBJ2-2|TRBV5-1|-
CASSLDLLRAGELFF
TGCGCCAGCAGCTTGGATCTGTTACGAGCTGGGGAGCTGTTTTTT
>TRBD1|13|TRBJ1-1|TRBV6-6|-
CASSYGQGAEAFF
TGTGCCAGCAGTTACGGACAGGGCGCTGAAGCTTTCTTT
>TRBD1|15|TRBJ2-2|TRBV2|-
CASSRQGANTGELFF
TGTGCCAGCAGTCGACAGGGGGCGAACACCGGGGAGCTGTTTTTT
>-|13|TRBJ2-7|TRBV7-2|-
CATRGPSSYEQYF
TGTGCCACCCGAGGTCCTAGCTCCTACGAGCAGTACTTC
>-|14|TRBJ2-3|TRBV5-4|-
CASSPVDSTDTQYF
TGTGCCAGCAGCCCTGTCGACAGTACAGATACGCAGTATTTT
>TRBD1|15|TRBJ1-1|TRBV3-1/TRBV3-2|-
CASSLRGQGSTEAFF
TGTGCCAGCAGCCTCCGGGGACAGGGATCCACTGAAGCTTTCTTT
>-|16|TRBJ2-1|TRBV4-1|-
CASSQALGAGSNEQFF
TGCGCCAGCAGCCAAGCGTTAGGTGCCGGGAGCAATGAGCAGTTCTTC
>TRBD2|16|TRBJ2-1|TRBV7-6|once
CASSSRLAGGPGEQFF
TGTGCCAGCAGCTCCCGACTAGCGGGAGGGCCGGGGGAGCAGTTCTTC